This T cell receptor beta chain was recorded in a study of blood T cell repertoires in COVID-19. Across the study: Samples of COVID-19 (acute and convalescent) were obtained from the United States, Italy and Spain. The cDNA or gDNA used as material had been derived from T cells, B-cell-depleted T cells, or PBMCs.

How the authors handled the data: Amplification of reference gene primers was used by the study to estimate nucleated cell counts. Repertoires were generated with immunoSEQ multiplex PCR, while TCRdb's copy carries only in-frame clones and drops some. The V and J calls and clone size come from that table; D and trimming were worked out from the DNA. Here the sample spans some 200,000 clones, about 81% being singletons. This clone has only one observation. There are 12 residues in the CDR3. V was pared by 5 bases and J by 5 bases, with 11 bases between. Germline loops: CDR1 SQVTM, CDR2 ANQGSEA. Seattle patients were enrolled while actively infected and followed longitudinally.

The sequenced material came from peripheral blood. The chain is built from TRBV29-1 and TRBJ2-3; D gene unclear. This receptor was identified in a woman in her 70s with COVID-19, enrolled during active disease. CDR3 sequence: CSVIRVQDTQYF. The DNA for the CDR3 is TGCAGCGTTATACGGGTCCAAGATACGCAGTATTTT.